This is a list of T cell receptor beta chains from one sample in a study of T cells expressing NK-cell markers. TCRdb reprocessed the 5' RACE reads and keeps a single row for each CDR3 protein, giving no DNA. The specimen's table records 500,000 to 700,000 distinct CDR3 sequences. Sequencing used blood T cells: a sorted CD56 or NKG2C T cell subset, CD4+ or CD8+ T cells, or bulk PBMC T cells (not recorded which). The source of these receptors is a man aged 18 to 30 in good health. CDR3s include the opening cysteine and the closing phenylalanine or tryptophan. Each record gives: V gene, CDR3 length, J gene, CDR3 protein.

V: TRBV6-1
length: 16
J: TRBJ2-2
CDR3: CASSEGSGVITGELFF

V: TRBV12-3/TRBV12-4
length: 16
J: TRBJ2-2
CDR3: CASSLSGRANTGELFF

V: TRBV6-6
length: 12
J: TRBJ2-3
CDR3: CASRKPGAQQYF

V: TRBV7-6
length: 13
J: TRBJ2-2
CDR3: CASTDYNTGELFF

V: TRBV29-1
length: 13
J: TRBJ1-1
CDR3: CSVKQGVNTEAFF

V: TRBV12-3/TRBV12-4
length: 16
J: TRBJ2-3
CDR3: CASSLRAIGGTDTQYF

V: TRBV29-1
length: 15
J: TRBJ1-2
CDR3: CSGYIPGHPFDGYTF

V: TRBV5-1
length: 16
J: TRBJ2-2
CDR3: CASTLRTGLNTGELFF

V: TRBV27
length: 14
J: TRBJ1-1
CDR3: CASRLLTGGTEAFF

V: TRBV7-9
length: 15
J: TRBJ2-5
CDR3: CASSLAEGRWETQYF

V: TRBV27
length: 14
J: TRBJ2-7
CDR3: CASRGLANSYEQYF

V: TRBV4-3
length: 16
J: TRBJ1-3
CDR3: CASSQASQGPGNTIYF

V: TRBV6-5
length: 13
J: TRBJ2-1
CDR3: CASSYVGTSEQFF

V: TRBV28
length: 15
J: TRBJ2-1
CDR3: CASSPSGRLRYEQFF

V: TRBV12-3/TRBV12-4
length: 12
J: TRBJ2-1
CDR3: CASRTSIHEQFF

V: TRBV29-1
length: 16
J: TRBJ2-1
CDR3: CSVEGGGLSSYNEQFF

V: TRBV29-1
length: 12
J: TRBJ2-7
CDR3: CSARDITYEQYF

V: TRBV14
length: 13
J: TRBJ1-2
CDR3: CASSPGVGYGYTF

V: TRBV12-3/TRBV12-4
length: 16
J: TRBJ2-3
CDR3: CASSIGHPGSTDTQYF

V: TRBV5-1
length: 20
J: TRBJ2-5
CDR3: CASSLPNGTSGRKYQETQYF

V: TRBV6-5
length: 13
J: TRBJ2-3
CDR3: CASSYTQGDTQYF

V: TRBV4-3
length: 16
J: TRBJ1-6
CDR3: CASSRTGQGYNSPLHF

V: TRBV20-1
length: 12
J: TRBJ1-6
CDR3: CSANRVNSPLHF

V: TRBV10-2
length: 19
J: TRBJ2-2
CDR3: CASSVVSTSGTVGAGELFF